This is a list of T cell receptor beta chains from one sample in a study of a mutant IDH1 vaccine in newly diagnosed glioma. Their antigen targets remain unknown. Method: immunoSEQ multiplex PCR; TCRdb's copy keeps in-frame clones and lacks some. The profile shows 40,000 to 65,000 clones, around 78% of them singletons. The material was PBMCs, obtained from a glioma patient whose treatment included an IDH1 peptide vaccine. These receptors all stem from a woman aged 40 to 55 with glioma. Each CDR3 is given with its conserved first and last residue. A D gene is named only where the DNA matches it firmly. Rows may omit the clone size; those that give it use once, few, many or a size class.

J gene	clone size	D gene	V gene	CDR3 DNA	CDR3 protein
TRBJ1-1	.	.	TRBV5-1	TGCGCCAGCAGTCCGCCTAATAGCATGAACACTGAAGCTTTCTTT	CASSPPNSMNTEAFF
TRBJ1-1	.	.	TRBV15	TGTGCCACCAGCAGGGGATGGGGCACTGAAGCTTTCTTT	CATSRGWGTEAFF
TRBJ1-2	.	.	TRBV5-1	TGCGCCAGCAGCTTTCAACAGGACGGCTACACCTTC	CASSFQQDGYTF
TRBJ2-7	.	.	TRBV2	TGTGCCAGCAGTGAATTGACAGGCCGGTCCGAGCAGTACTTC	CASSELTGRSEQYF
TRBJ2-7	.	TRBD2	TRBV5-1	TGCGCCAGCAGCTTGGTGGGGGCCGGGAGGGTATCGTACGAGCAGTACTTC	CASSLVGAGRVSYEQYF
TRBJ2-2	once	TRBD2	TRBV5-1	TGCGCCGGCAGCCTGGGACTAGCGGGGGCCACCGGGGAGCTGTTTTTT	CAGSLGLAGATGELFF
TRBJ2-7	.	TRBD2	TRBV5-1	TGCGCCAGCAGCTTGCGGGGGGGCGAGCAGTACTTC	CASSLRGGEQYF
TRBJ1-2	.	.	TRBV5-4	TGTGCCAGCAGCTTGGAAAGACCAGCTAACTATGGCTACACCTTC	CASSLERPANYGYTF
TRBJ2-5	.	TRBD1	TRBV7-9	TGTGCCAGCAGCTTAGACAGGGGTTTGCGAGAGACCCAGTACTTC	CASSLDRGLRETQYF
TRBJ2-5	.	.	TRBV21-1	TGTGCCAGCAGCGCCGTTCGGGTCAAACAAGAGACCCAGTACTTC	CASSAVRVKQETQYF
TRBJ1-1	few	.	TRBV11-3	TGTGCCAGCAGCCCCCGCGGGAACACTGAAGCTTTCTTT	CASSPRGNTEAFF
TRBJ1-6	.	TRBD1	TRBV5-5	TGTGCCAGCAGCTTAAACAGGGGGACACCCCTCCACTTT	CASSLNRGTPLHF
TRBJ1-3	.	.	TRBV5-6	TGTGCCAGCAGCGCTGGGGGCCGGGGACATGTCGAAAACACCATATATTTT	CASSAGGRGHVENTIYF
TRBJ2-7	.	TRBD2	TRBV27	TGTGCCAGCAGTCCCCATGGCCCCACTAGCGGGGGCCCGGAGCAGTACTTC	CASSPHGPTSGGPEQYF
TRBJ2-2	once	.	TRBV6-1	TGTGCCAGCAGTGAAGCGCTTCGCCCGAACACCGGGGAGCTGTTTTTT	CASSEALRPNTGELFF
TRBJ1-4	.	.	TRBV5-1	TGCGCCAGCAGCAGGCAGGGTCTAGGCCGTCTTGAGGAAAAACTGTTTTTT	CASSRQGLGRLEEKLFF
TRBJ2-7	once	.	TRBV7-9	TGTGCCAGCAGCTTAGGGGGGGCGAGTTACGAGCAGTACTTC	CASSLGGASYEQYF
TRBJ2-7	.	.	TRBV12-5	TGTGCTAGTGGTTTCTCCGGACCGCGGAGCTCCTACGAGCAGTACTTC	CASGFSGPRSSYEQYF
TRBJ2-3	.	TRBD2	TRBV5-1	TGCGCCAGCCGCACCGGACTAGCGGGGGGCTACCGCACAGATACGCAGTATTTT	CASRTGLAGGYRTDTQYF
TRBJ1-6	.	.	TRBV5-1	TGCGCCAGCAGCTTGGATACAGAGGGCGGTTCACCCCTCCACTTT	CASSLDTEGGSPLHF
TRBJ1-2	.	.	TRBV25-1	TGTGCCAGCAGTGAATTGGGGACCTGGGCCTTC	CASSELGTWAF
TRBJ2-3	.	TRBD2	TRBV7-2	TGTGCCAGCAGCTTCGGACTAGGCGCAGATACGCAGTATTTT	CASSFGLGADTQYF
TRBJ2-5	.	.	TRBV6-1	TGTGCCAGCAGTGAATCTAGGCGCGGGGGCCCCGGAAGGGAGACCCAGTACTTC	CASSESRRGGPGRETQYF
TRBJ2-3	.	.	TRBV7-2	TGTGCCAGCAGTACACTTTCGTTTCCCACAGATACGCAGTATTTT	CASSTLSFPTDTQYF
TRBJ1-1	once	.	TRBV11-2	TGTGCCAGCAGCTTGACTCGGGACACTGAAGCTTTCTTT	CASSLTRDTEAFF
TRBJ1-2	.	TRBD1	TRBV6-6	TGTGCCAGCAGTTACTCGGTGACAGGGGTAGGGTCTGGCTACACCTTC	CASSYSVTGVGSGYTF
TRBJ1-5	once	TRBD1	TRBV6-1	TGTGCCAGCAGGCTCATAGACAGGGACAATCAGCCCCAGCATTTT	CASRLIDRDNQPQHF
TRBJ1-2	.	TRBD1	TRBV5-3	TGTGCCAGAAGCTGGAGTAAGACAGGGTGTGGCTACACCTTC	CARSWSKTGCGYTF
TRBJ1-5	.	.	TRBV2	TGTGCCAGCAGTGAGGTTGCAGGGGGCAATCAGCCCCAGCATTTT	CASSEVAGGNQPQHF
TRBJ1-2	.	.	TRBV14	TGTGCCAGCAGCCAAGGGGGGGTTCTCTATGGCTACACCTTC	CASSQGGVLYGYTF
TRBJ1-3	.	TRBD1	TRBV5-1	TGCGCCAGCAGCTCGGGACAGGGGTCTGGAAACACCATATATTTT	CASSSGQGSGNTIYF
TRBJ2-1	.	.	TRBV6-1	TGTGCCACCAACGCCTGGGGGGTTTCCTACAATGAGCAGTTCTTC	CATNAWGVSYNEQFF
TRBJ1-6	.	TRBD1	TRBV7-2	TGTGCCAGCAGCAGGCCCCCCGGGACAGACTCGGCGCCCCTCCACTTT	CASSRPPGTDSAPLHF
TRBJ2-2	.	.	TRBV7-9	TGTGCCAGCAGCTTAGGACAGAACACCGGGGAGCTGTTTTTT	CASSLGQNTGELFF
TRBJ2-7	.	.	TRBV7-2	TGTGCCAGCAGCTTACCCTACAACACCTACGAGCAGTACTTC	CASSLPYNTYEQYF
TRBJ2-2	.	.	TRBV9	TGTGCCAGCAGCGTAGACCCTACCAGGAACACCGGGGAGCTGTTTTTT	CASSVDPTRNTGELFF
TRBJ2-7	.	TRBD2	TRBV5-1	TGCGCCAGCAGTTATGGACTAGCGGGGGTCTACGAGCAGTACTTC	CASSYGLAGVYEQYF
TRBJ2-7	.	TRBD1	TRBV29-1	TGCAGCGTCAAGGCTCCGGGACAGGGCTACGAGCAGTACTTC	CSVKAPGQGYEQYF
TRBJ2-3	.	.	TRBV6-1	TGTGCCAGCAGTGAATACGACCCACTCACGCAGTATTTT	CASSEYDPLTQYF
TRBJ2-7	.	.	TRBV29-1	TGCAGCGTTACCCCGTTCCGGGACACCTACGAGCAGTACTTC	CSVTPFRDTYEQYF
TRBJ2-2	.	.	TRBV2	TGTGCCAGCAGCGCTCGATCCGGGGAGCTGTTTTTT	CASSARSGELFF
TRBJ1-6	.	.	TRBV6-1	TGTGCCAGCAGTGAATTGGCCGGGGGCGGAGGATCACCCCTCCACTTT	CASSELAGGGGSPLHF
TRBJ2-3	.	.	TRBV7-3	TGTGCCAGCAGCTTAAACAGCGGTTTTAGCACAGATACGCAGTATTTT	CASSLNSGFSTDTQYF